A single sample gave rise to the 30 T cell receptor beta chains below, sequenced in a study of vaccination and CD4 T cells after COVID-19. Treatment of the sample: roughly ten-day PBMC culture with coronavirus spike peptide pools or control peptides (ViraFEST assay). Sequenced with the Oncomine TCR Beta short-read assay was DNA taken from cultured CD4+ T cells. TCRdb reanalysed the PCR reads using MiXCR and keeps one entry per CDR3 protein. Among some 14,000 distinct CDR3 sequences listed, roughly half were seen once. No cognate antigen is known for these TCRs. The specimen sequenced was CD4+ T cells from blood, cultured in vitro. The receptor source for this set is a human donor who had recovered from COVID-19.

In this sample, this clonotype turned up once. The V gene is TRBV7-3, the J gene TRBJ1-1; D ambiguous. The CDR3 has 13 residues. Germline CDR1 is SGHTA and CDR2 is FQGTGA. Trimming took 8 bases from V and 3 from J, leaving 13 bases between them. The CDR3 protein is CASSSGRDTEAFF. Here the CDR3 DNA reads TGTGCCAGCTCGTCCGGGAGGGACACTGAAGCTTTCTTT.

V gene TRBV6-1 combines with J gene TRBJ1-3; D unclear. Germline assignment: CDR1 MNHNS and CDR2 SASEGT. Trimming left V 5 bases short and J 0 bases short, with 8 bases between. The CDR3 spans 14 residues. The CDR3 coding sequence is TGTGCCAGCAGTCCAGACAACTCTGGAAACACCATATATTTT. Its protein is CASSPDNSGNTIYF.

The V gene is TRBV28, the J gene TRBJ1-5; D is unclear. Germline CDR1 and CDR2: MDHEN and SYDVKM. This CDR3 is 12 amino acids long. The germline V and J ends were trimmed by 9 bases and 7 bases, with 13 bases remaining between them. DNA of the CDR3: TGTGCCAGTACCCCAGGATCGCAGCCCCAGCATTTT. Translated, it gives CASTPGSQPQHF. Full variable domain (remainder filled in from reference TRBV28 and TRBJ1-5): DVKVTQSSRYLVKRTGEKVFLECVQDMDHENMFWYRQDPGLGLRLIYFSYDVKMKEKGDIPEGYSVSREKKERFSLILESASTNQTSMYLCASTPGSQPQHFGDGTRLSIL.

A few counts support this clonotype. This chain joins TRBV20-1 and TRBJ1-2; possible D gene TRBD1, 5 bases. The V end lost 0 bases, the J end lost 5 bases, and 16 bases lay between the germline ends. Germline-derived CDR1 and CDR2 are DFQATT and SNEGSKA (reference sequence). The CDR3 totals 15 residues. CDR3: CSARDRAGLGYGYTF. CDR3 coding DNA: TGCAGTGCTAGAGATCGGGCAGGGTTAGGGTATGGCTACACCTTC.

CDR3 coding DNA: TGTGCCAGTAGTATAGCGGGGGGACCGCGCTCCTACGAGCAGTACTTC. Its translation: CASSIAGGPRSYEQYF. This rearrangement joins TRBV19 to TRBJ2-7; 7 nucleotides align to TRBD2. This CDR3 has 16 amino acids. J was trimmed by 0 bases and V by 1 base; bases with no gene match: 6. Germline V gives CDR1 LNHDA, CDR2 SQIVND (reference sequence).

This clonotype was recorded a few times. This chain connects TRBV28 to TRBJ1-2; D is unclear. The CDR3 totals 17 residues. Trimming cost V 1 base and J 5 bases, with 20 bases left between them. CDR1 is MDHEN, CDR2 SYDVKM, per germline. The CDR3 DNA is TGTGCCAGCAGTTTATACATTACGGGAGGGAGCATGTATGGCTACACCTTC. This sequence encodes CASSLYITGGSMYGYTF.

The chain is built from TRBV20-1 and TRBJ1-2; D gene uncertain. V lost 6 bases, J lost 0 bases, and 11 bases lay in between. CDR1 and CDR2 (germline): DFQATT, SNEGSKA (reference sequence). The CDR3 contains 13 residues. Written as DNA, the CDR3 is TGCAGTGCCCAGGCCGACGCTAACTATGGCTACACCTTC. Translated, it gives CSAQADANYGYTF.

This clonotype has only one observation. The gene calls are TRBV7-2 and TRBJ1-3; 7 positions agree with TRBD1. The trim removed 7 bases at V and 0 bases at J, leaving 3 bases unmatched. Germline V gene sequence: CDR1 SGHTA, CDR2 FQGNSA. The CDR3 length is 14 residues. CDR3 sequence (DNA): TGTGCCAGCAAACAGGGGAACTCTGGAAACACCATATATTTT. Amino acids: CASKQGNSGNTIYF. The full variable domain, with the rest looked up from reference TRBV7-2 and TRBJ1-3, is GAGVSQSPSNKVTEKGKDVELRCDPISGHTALYWYRQSLGQGLEFLIYFQGNSAPDKSGLPSDRFSAERTGGSVSTLTIQRTQQEDSAVYLCASKQGNSGNTIYFGEGSWLTVV.

The chain combines TRBV18 with TRBJ1-2, with D tentatively TRBD1 (5 bases). The V gene lost 5 bases and the J gene lost 2 bases, with 12 bases spanning the gap. CDR1 KGHSH and CDR2 LQKENI come from the germline V gene. The CDR3 consists of 14 residues. In DNA, the CDR3 is TGTGCCAGCTCAACGACAGACACAAACTATGGCTACACCTTC. Protein sequence: CASSTTDTNYGYTF.

A word on this clonotype: At one of its ends the junction is not consistent with the germline gene, which may arise from a read error. The rearrangement links TRBV5-5 to TRBJ2-5; D is unresolved. The CDR3 loop spans 14 amino acids. Germline loops: CDR1 SGHKS, CDR2 YYEKEE (reference sequence). Here the CDR3 DNA reads TGTGCCAGCAGCTGGCAAACGGTCCCAGAGGCCCAGTACTTC. This sequence encodes CASSWQTVPEAQYF. Full variable domain (rest looked up from reference TRBV5-5 and TRBJ2-5): DAGVTQSPTHLIKTRGQQVTLRCSPISGHKSVSWYQQVLGQGPQFIFQYYEKEERGRGNFPDRFSARQFPNYSSELNVNALLLGDSALYLCASSWQTVPEAQYFGPGTRLLVL.

This clonotype was seen only a few times. The chain combines TRBV4-2 with TRBJ2-3; D not resolved. The V and J ends lost 0 bases and 2 bases respectively, with 9 bases between them. Germline V lookup: CDR1 LGHNA, CDR2 YNFKEQ. CDR3 length: 15 amino acids. The CDR3, as DNA: TGTGCCAGCAGCCAAGATCTGAGTTCCACAGATACGCAGTATTTT. This translates into CASSQDLSSTDTQYF.

This chain links TRBV28 with TRBJ2-2; D uncertain. CDR3 size: 12 residues. Germline loops: CDR1 MDHEN, CDR2 SYDVKM. V shed 6 bases and J shed 2 bases, with 4 bases lying between them. DNA for the CDR3: TGTGCCAGCAGGAAAAACACCGGGGAGCTGTTTTTT. Its protein product is CASRKNTGELFF.

In its sample, this clonotype was seen a few times. This rearrangement joins TRBV20-1 to TRBJ2-3, with D possibly matching TRBD2 (7 bases). Between the trimmed V and J ends, which lost 2 bases and 0 bases, there was a span of 21 bases. Germline CDR1 is DFQATT and CDR2 is SNEGSKA (reference sequence). The CDR3 length is 18 residues. The CDR3 here is CSARPPPGAGASTDTQYF. DNA for the CDR3: TGCAGTGCTAGACCCCCCCCGGGGGCGGGAGCTAGCACAGATACGCAGTATTTT.

The V gene is TRBV21-1, the J gene TRBJ2-7; the table calls TRBD1, which could not be checked here. TRBV21-1 is a pseudogene locus. This CDR3 spans 14 amino acids. The CDR3 DNA follows: TGTGCCAGCAGCAAAGACGAGGGGGACTACGAGCAGTACTTC. It yields the protein CASSKDEGDYEQYF.

The V and J genes are TRBV12-3 or TRBV12-4 and TRBJ1-2; D remains ambiguous. The V and J ends lost 0 bases and 4 bases respectively, with 6 bases between them. CDR3 length: 13 residues. In DNA form, the CDR3 reads TGTGCCAGCAGTTTAGCTGGGAGCTATGGCTACACCTTC. Translated, it gives CASSLAGSYGYTF.

The rearrangement uses TRBV19 and TRBJ2-3; 10 positions agree with TRBD2. The CDR3 consists of 16 residues. Germline CDR1 reads LNHDA; CDR2 reads SQIVND (reference sequence). V trimming: 5 bases; J trimming: 1 base; junction bases outside the gene matches: 6. For the CDR3, the DNA is TGTGCCAGTAGTCCTCTAGCGGGAGAGGGCACAGATACGCAGTATTTT. Translating gives CASSPLAGEGTDTQYF.

This clonotype has just one count. The genes are TRBV7-2 and TRBJ2-1; 11 positions match TRBD2. V lost 0 bases, J lost 2 bases, and 6 bases stayed unmatched. This CDR3 is 18 amino acids long. Looked up from germline, CDR1 is SGHTA and CDR2 is FQGNSA. CDR3 coding DNA: TGTGCCAGCAGCTTAGCTGCTAGCGGGAGGCCACCCTACAATGAGCAGTTCTTC. Translated: CASSLAASGRPPYNEQFF.

The chain has TRBV7-2 and TRBJ1-1; D gene unclear. Germline V gene sequence: CDR1 SGHTA, CDR2 FQGNSA. The CDR3 contains 14 residues. Trimming took off 5 bases at V and 2 bases at J, with 12 bases between the two ends. In DNA, the CDR3 is TGTGCCAGCAGCCCCGGGAGCTATAACACTGAAGCTTTCTTT. Encoded protein: CASSPGSYNTEAFF.

The rearrangement uses TRBV6-1 and TRBJ1-5; D remains unclear. This CDR3 is built from 18 residues. The V end lost 0 bases, the J end lost 2 bases, and 17 bases lay between the germline ends. Germline V gives CDR1 MNHNS, CDR2 SASEGT. The CDR3 coding sequence is TGTGCCAGCAGTGAAGCGTGGAGGGTCCCGTCGCGCAATCAGCCCCAGCATTTT. Translation gives CASSEAWRVPSRNQPQHF.

The chain is built from TRBV9 and TRBJ2-7, with 9 bases fitting TRBD1. Per germline, CDR1 SGDLS and CDR2 YYNGEE. Germline trimming cut 0 bases from V and 3 bases from J; bases unmatched to any gene: 4. CDR3 length equals 15 residues. CDR3 in DNA: TGTGCCAGCAGCGTAGGGACAGGGGATTTCTACGAGCAGTACTTC. This encodes CASSVGTGDFYEQYF.

V and J are TRBV5-1 and TRBJ2-1, with 11 bases identical to TRBD1. With V trimmed by 4 bases and J by 8 bases, 5 bases remained unmatched. This CDR3 is 14 amino acids long. The V gene's germline CDR1 is SGHRS and CDR2 YFSETQ. For the CDR3, the DNA is TGCGCCAGCAGCACGAGGACAGGGGGCGATGAGCAGTTCTTC. This translates into CASSTRTGGDEQFF.

V and J are TRBV15 and TRBJ2-7, with D uncertain. This CDR3 has 13 residues. Germline-derived CDR1 and CDR2 are LNHNV and YYDKDF (reference sequence). The germline V and J ends were trimmed by 0 bases and 3 bases, with 6 bases remaining between them. The CDR3 here is CATSRDRVYEQYF. CDR3 DNA: TGTGCCACCAGCAGAGATCGGGTCTACGAGCAGTACTTC.

This clonotype occurred a few times. The rearrangement joins TRBV20-1 to TRBJ2-7; D gene uncertain. The CDR3 spans 13 residues. Deletions cut 6 bases from V and 5 bases from J, with 17 bases between. The germline gives CDR1 DFQATT, CDR2 SNEGSKA (reference sequence). In DNA form, the CDR3 reads TGCAGTGCCTTTTACACGGACGTTGACGAGCAGTACTTC. Its protein product is CSAFYTDVDEQYF.

The V call is TRBV28, the J call TRBJ1-2; 7 bases fit TRBD1. The CDR3 loop spans 12 amino acids. Per the germline V gene, CDR1 is MDHEN and CDR2 is SYDVKM. The junction had 5 bases not matched to a gene; V was cut back by 5 bases and J by 8 bases. The CDR3 region has the DNA TGTGCCAGCAGTCAGACAGGGACGGGCTACACCTTC. It yields the protein CASSQTGTGYTF.

This clonotype has more than one count but fewer than ten. The chain joins TRBV19 to TRBJ2-5; a weak D match, TRBD1 (5 bases). CDR3 length: 15 residues. V was shortened by 7 bases and J by 2 bases, with 17 bases between the two germline ends. In germline, CDR1 is LNHDA, CDR2 SQIVND (reference sequence). The CDR3 DNA is TGTGCCAGTACCCCTAGGGGCGTACGTCAAGAGACCCAGTACTTC. Encoded protein: CASTPRGVRQETQYF. Full variable domain (rest looked up from reference TRBV19 and TRBJ2-5): DGGITQSPKYLFRKEGQNVTLSCEQNLNHDAMYWYRQDPGQGLRLIYYSQIVNDFQKGDIAEGYSVSREKKESFPLTVTSAQKNPTAFYLCASTPRGVRQETQYFGPGTRLLVL.

V is TRBV6-2 or TRBV6-3 and J is TRBJ1-6, with D possibly matching TRBD1 (5 bases). Germline values: CDR1 MNHEY, CDR2 SVGEGT. V was cut by 8 bases and J by 5 bases, with 16 bases left in between. The CDR3 has 15 amino acids. CDR3 residues: CASGALTVNNSPLHF. The CDR3 DNA reads TGTGCCAGCGGGGCCCTGACAGTTAATAATTCACCCCTCCACTTT.

By sample share, this clonotype is large (0.1 to 1%). The chain couples TRBV7-9 to TRBJ2-7, with 8 positions matching TRBD2. There are 17 residues in the CDR3. Germline CDR1 reads SEHNR; CDR2 reads FQNEAQ (reference sequence). V shed 2 bases, J shed 0 bases, and the junction held 9 bases outside the gene matches. The CDR3 DNA is TGTGCCAGCAGCTTATTGAGAACTAGCGGCCCCTCCTACGAGCAGTACTTC. This sequence encodes CASSLLRTSGPSYEQYF.

V and J are TRBV20-1 and TRBJ2-1; TRBD2 matches 11 bases. CDR3 length: 15 residues. The junction had 11 bases not matched to a gene; V was cut back by 3 bases and J by 10 bases. The germline CDR1 and CDR2 sequences are DFQATT and SNEGSKA (reference sequence). The CDR3 loop is CSASGVLAGAVEQFF. DNA of the CDR3: TGCAGTGCTAGTGGTGTACTAGCGGGAGCTGTGGAGCAGTTCTTC.

The CDR3 region has the DNA TGTGCCAGCAGTTACGGTTACAGGGGCATCTCATCCCTCCACTTT. Translating gives CASSYGYRGISSLHF. The J gene is TRBJ1-6, the V gene TRBV6-5; 7 positions match TRBD1. The CDR3 covers 15 residues. Trimming took 2 bases from V and 14 from J; bases not matched to a gene: 12. The germline V gene encodes CDR1 MNHEY and CDR2 SVGAGI.

V and J are TRBV19 and TRBJ2-5; D might be TRBD2 (5 bases). Looked up from germline, CDR1 is LNHDA and CDR2 is SQIVND (reference sequence). The V end lost 2 bases, the J end lost 4 bases, and 23 bases lay between the germline ends. The CDR3 loop spans 18 amino acids. CDR3 residues: CASSIRPLTSRDLETQYF. Written as DNA, the CDR3 is TGTGCCAGTAGTATACGGCCCCTCACGAGCCGGGATTTAGAGACCCAGTACTTC.